The 31 T cell receptor beta chains given below trace back to one sample, sequenced in a study of metastatic and nonmetastatic thyroid tumors. With MiXCR, TCRdb reprocessed the PCR reads. The sample holds a few thousand clones; about 37% are singletons and the top ten take roughly 32%. Until they underwent thyroid surgery, no patient had received any treatment. The specimen sequenced was adjacent normal tissue. Receptors originate from a male donor with papillary thyroid cancer or a benign thyroid nodule (not recorded which). Some clones in this sample may be carry-over from other donors' samples.

This sequence joins TRBV5-1 and TRBJ2-3; 11 bases line up with TRBD2. Trimming at V came to 0 bases and at J to 6 bases, leaving 9 bases not matched to a gene. The CDR3 is 17 residues long. CDR1 is SGHRS, CDR2 YFSETQ, per germline. The CDR3 nucleotides are TGCGCCAGCAGCTTGGGACTAGCGGGATCCTTTCCTGATACGCAGTATTTT. Protein sequence: CASSLGLAGSFPDTQYF.

The rearrangement uses TRBV2 and TRBJ1-2; D may be TRBD1 (5 bases). This CDR3 is 15 amino acids long. Per germline, CDR1 SNHLY and CDR2 FYNNEI. V was clipped by 4 bases and J by 9 bases, with 21 bases between them. CDR3 sequence (DNA): TGTGCCAGCAGTGTTTTAGGGGATCTGGGCTCGAGCTACACCTTC. Translated, it gives CASSVLGDLGSSYTF.

This clone is labeled as medium-sized. The chain employs TRBV4-1 and TRBJ2-4, with D maybe TRBD2 (5 bases). V gave up 3 bases and J gave up 5 bases, with 14 bases separating them. Looked up from germline, CDR1 is MGHRA and CDR2 is YSYEKL. The CDR3 has 15 amino acids. CDR3 loop: CASSQYLGRENIQYF. DNA for the CDR3: TGCGCCAGCAGCCAGTACCTCGGGCGGGAAAACATTCAGTACTTC.

V usage is TRBV7-8 and J usage is TRBJ1-2; D gene ambiguous. Trimming took off 1 base at V and 1 base at J, with 4 bases between the two ends. The CDR3 loop spans 13 amino acids. Germline V gene lookup returns CDR1 SGHVS and CDR2 FQNEAQ. This CDR3 reads CASSLGNNYGYTF. The CDR3 coding sequence is TGTGCCAGCAGCTTAGGGAATAACTATGGCTACACCTTC.

The table lists this clone with a few counts. The V and J genes are TRBV7-3 and TRBJ1-2; perhaps TRBD1 as D (5 bases). Trimming took off 6 bases at V and 4 bases at J, with 9 bases between the two ends. This CDR3 is built from 12 residues. Germline V gene data show CDR1 as SGHTA and CDR2 as FQGTGA. The CDR3, as DNA: TGTGCCAGCAGGGACACAGGCTATGGCTACACCTTC. Translation: CASRDTGYGYTF.

This clone came up a few times. V is TRBV6-2 or TRBV6-3 and J is TRBJ2-7, with 8 bases fitting TRBD2. The CDR3 runs to 18 residues. The germline CDR1 and CDR2 sequences are MNHEY and SVGEGT. The V and J ends lost 7 bases and 2 bases, in that order; junction bases with no gene match: 19. The CDR3 coding sequence is TGTGCCAGCACCCCGGGGGGGGCGCGGGGGCTTACCGCCTACGAGCAGTACTTC. Amino acids: CASTPGGARGLTAYEQYF.

This chain links TRBV11-2 with TRBJ2-7; the match to TRBD1 covers 8 bases. With 7 bases clipped from V and 4 bases from J, the junction kept 12 bases outside the gene matches. CDR1 and CDR2 from the germline V gene are SGHAT and FQNNGV. The CDR3 covers 15 residues. The CDR3 nucleotides are TGTGCCAGCAAACCAGGGGGCGCCGCCCCATACGAGCAGTACTTC. Its translation is CASKPGGAAPYEQYF.

This chain joins TRBV6-5 and TRBJ1-3; 9 bases align to TRBD1. From germline, CDR1 is MNHEY and CDR2 SVGAGI. V trimming: 4 bases; J trimming: 4 bases; junction bases outside the gene matches: 8. The CDR3 extends over 16 amino acids. For the CDR3, the DNA is TGTGCCAGCAGTTCCGGGACAGGGACTACCGGAAACACCATATATTTT. This encodes CASSSGTGTTGNTIYF.

This clone came up a few times. V and J are TRBV6-5 and TRBJ2-1, with 8 bases that match TRBD1. V gave up 4 bases and J gave up 6 bases; unmatched junction bases: 14. In germline, CDR1 is MNHEY, CDR2 SVGAGI. The CDR3 is 17 amino acids. CDR3 sequence: CASSFTTQGADFNEQFF. Here the CDR3 DNA reads TGTGCCAGCAGTTTCACTACGCAGGGGGCTGACTTCAATGAGCAGTTCTTC.

Concerning this clone itself: Mismatch with germline at one junction end may stem from a read error. The genes are TRBV27 and TRBJ2-7, with 8 bases fitting TRBD2. The CDR3 covers 16 residues. Per germline, CDR1 MNHEY and CDR2 SMNVEV (reference sequence). The DNA of the CDR3 is TGTGCCAGCAGTGTATCACGAGCGGGAGTCCCCTCCGAGCAGTACTTC. Its protein is CASSVSRAGVPSEQYF.

The chain employs TRBV20-1 and TRBJ2-5, with 11 positions matching TRBD1. Germline CDR1 is DFQATT and CDR2 is SNEGSKA (reference sequence). This CDR3 region has 15 residues. Trimming removed 1 base from V and 5 bases from J; junction bases left unmatched: 6. CDR3 sequence: CSARGGQGAGETQYF. The CDR3, as DNA: TGCAGTGCTAGAGGCGGACAGGGGGCAGGGGAGACCCAGTACTTC.

This rearrangement joins TRBV7-3 to TRBJ2-7; D call uncertain. Germline-derived CDR1 and CDR2 are SGHTA and FQGTGA. The CDR3 runs 13 residues. Trimming left V 5 bases short and J 5 bases short, with 13 bases between. DNA for the CDR3: TGTGCCAGCAGCCCACCTGGCGCAGACGAGCAGTACTTC. Residues: CASSPPGADEQYF.

In DNA form, the CDR3 reads TGTGCCAGCAGTTCCGGGTCGGGACCGACGCCTTACGAGCAGTACTTC. Translation gives CASSSGSGPTPYEQYF. This chain connects TRBV27 to TRBJ2-7; D could derive from TRBD1 or TRBD2 (5 bases each). The V and J ends lost 4 bases and 4 bases respectively, with 20 bases between them. The CDR3 is 16 amino acids. Germline CDR1 reads MNHEY; CDR2 reads SMNVEV (reference sequence).

This chain uses TRBV5-1 with TRBJ2-5; maybe TRBD2 (5 bases). V lost 4 bases, J lost 1 base, and 11 bases lay in between. The germline V gene has CDR1 SGHRS and CDR2 YFSETQ. The CDR3 has 14 amino acids. CDR3 DNA: TGCGCCAGCAGCCCGAGGGTATCCCAAGAGACCCAGTACTTC. Amino acid sequence: CASSPRVSQETQYF.

This clone was counted a few times. The chain links TRBV12-3 or TRBV12-4 to TRBJ2-7, with D possibly being TRBD1 (6 bases). Trimming shortened V by 7 bases and J by 3 bases, and 16 bases separated the two germline ends. The CDR3 length is 14 residues. The CDR3 DNA follows: TGTGCCAGCAAGGGGGACGGCGAAGTCTACGAGCAGTACTTC. Amino acid sequence: CASKGDGEVYEQYF.

This clone showed up just a few times. The CDR3 nucleotides are TGTGCCAGTGCAGAGGCGTTGGGTGACACTGAAGCTTTCTTT. It codes for CASAEALGDTEAFF. The V call is TRBV6-1, the J call TRBJ1-1; D is undetermined. V dropped 9 bases and J dropped 3 bases, with 17 bases sitting between them. The CDR3 sequence is 14 residues long. The V gene's germline CDR1 is MNHNS and CDR2 SASEGT.

The rearrangement uses TRBV6-2 or TRBV6-3 and TRBJ1-5; no definite D call. There are 15 residues in the CDR3. CDR1 is MNHEY and CDR2 is SVGEGT in the germline V gene. Deletions cut 7 bases from V and 2 bases from J, with 15 bases between. CDR3 nucleotide sequence: TGTGCCAGCATCCCCGCGGCGACTGGCAATCAGCCCCAGCATTTT. This encodes CASIPAATGNQPQHF.

The chain is built from TRBV7-2 and TRBJ1-1, with 7 nucleotides matching TRBD1. V dropped 3 bases and J dropped 3; count of bases not matched to a gene: 1. The length of the CDR3 is 13 residues. Germline assignment: CDR1 SGHTA and CDR2 FQGNSA. CDR3 sequence reads: CASSLGQYTEAFF. The CDR3 coding sequence is TGTGCCAGCAGCTTGGGACAGTACACTGAAGCTTTCTTT.

By frequency in the sample, this clone is large. This chain uses TRBV9 with TRBJ1-1, with D tentatively TRBD1 (6 bases). The V gene lost 4 bases and the J gene lost 1 base, with 14 bases spanning the gap. The CDR3 has 15 residues. From germline, CDR1 is SGDLS and CDR2 YYNGEE. This CDR3 is CASSFQGGQNTEAFF. CDR3 sequence (DNA): TGTGCCAGCAGCTTTCAAGGGGGACAGAACACTGAAGCTTTCTTT.

This clone was counted between two and nine times. The chain's CDR3 is CASSYLIAGANVLTF. CDR3 nucleotide sequence: TGTGCCAGCAGTTACCTTATCGCTGGGGCCAACGTCCTGACTTTC. The chain couples TRBV6-4 to TRBJ2-6; D uncertain. The CDR3 length is 15 residues. CDR1 and CDR2 (germline): MRHNA, SNTAGT. The V end was cut by 5 bases, the J end by 2 bases, with 10 bases between.

The chain combines TRBV6-1 with TRBJ1-3, with TRBD1 as a possible D gene (6 bases). In germline, CDR1 is MNHNS, CDR2 SASEGT. Trimming removed 6 bases at V and 2 bases at J, with 17 bases between. This CDR3 is 16 amino acids long. CDR3 loop: CASSQNRAPPGNTIYF. The CDR3 DNA sequence: TGTGCCAGCAGCCAGAACAGGGCTCCCCCTGGAAACACCATATATTTT.

The chain joins TRBV7-6 to TRBJ2-5; 9 bases fit TRBD2. Germline lookup yields CDR1 SGHVS and CDR2 FNYEAQ. V trimming: 1 base; J trimming: 2 bases; junction bases outside the gene matches: 5. There are 16 residues in the CDR3. The CDR3 here is CASSLGGLARQETQYF. For the CDR3, the DNA is TGTGCCAGCAGCTTAGGAGGACTAGCGAGACAAGAGACCCAGTACTTC.

This clone qualifies as large. This rearrangement joins TRBV6-2 or TRBV6-3 to TRBJ2-1; 14 nucleotides align to TRBD2. Germline V gene data show CDR1 as MNHEY and CDR2 as SVGEGT. The CDR3 length is 15 residues. Trimming took 6 bases from V and 7 from J; bases not matched to a gene: 5. CDR3: CASSGLAGGGNEQFF. CDR3 sequence (DNA): TGTGCCAGCAGCGGACTAGCGGGAGGTGGTAATGAGCAGTTCTTC.

This clone was counted only a few times. V and J are TRBV6-5 and TRBJ2-7, with D maybe TRBD1 (5 bases). This CDR3 contains 16 residues. With 2 bases removed from V and 0 bases from J, the gap between germline ends came to 14 bases. CDR1 MNHEY and CDR2 SVGAGI come from the germline V gene. The CDR3 nucleotides are TGTGCCAGCAGTTACAGTACAGGAACGAGCTCCTACGAGCAGTACTTC. Protein product: CASSYSTGTSSYEQYF.

The V call is TRBV6-1, the J call TRBJ1-1; D ambiguous. The germline CDR1 and CDR2 sequences are MNHNS and SASEGT. Between the trimmed V and J ends, which lost 5 bases and 10 bases, there was a span of 23 bases. The CDR3 covers 15 residues. The chain's CDR3 is CASSSSKGLQLSAFF. The DNA for the CDR3 is TGTGCCAGCAGTTCAAGTAAGGGTTTGCAGTTGTCAGCTTTCTTT.

This clone was detected a few times. The V and J genes are TRBV7-9 and TRBJ2-2; D is unresolved. The V end lost 4 bases, the J end lost 6 bases, and 9 bases lay between the germline ends. Germline assignment: CDR1 SEHNR and CDR2 FQNEAQ (reference sequence). This CDR3 is built from 13 residues. CDR3 nucleotide sequence: TGTGCCAGCAGCTCCCGAGTCTCCGGGGAGCTGTTTTTT. As protein: CASSSRVSGELFF.

This clone was detected a few times. The chain uses TRBV6-5 and TRBJ2-3; perhaps TRBD1 as D (5 bases). Trimming shortened V by 4 bases and J by 6 bases, and 14 bases separated the two germline ends. The CDR3 runs to 14 residues. Germline V CDR1 and CDR2: MNHEY, SVGAGI. CDR3 sequence reads: CASSSARPGDTQYF. DNA of the CDR3: TGTGCCAGCAGTTCCGCACGTCCAGGGGATACGCAGTATTTT.

This clone was counted only a few times. V usage is TRBV28 and J usage is TRBJ1-5; 9 bases fit TRBD1. CDR3 length: 15 residues. CDR1 is MDHEN, CDR2 SYDVKM, per germline. The V and J ends lost 5 bases and 6 bases, in that order; junction bases with no gene match: 8. The CDR3 loop reads CASSIQGAIPQPQHF. The CDR3 DNA is TGTGCCAGCAGTATACAGGGGGCAATCCCTCAGCCCCAGCATTTT.

Only a few counts were recorded for this clone. The chain employs TRBV24-1 and TRBJ2-7; TRBD1 or TRBD2 may be the D gene (5 bases each). This CDR3 is built from 15 residues. In germline, CDR1 is KGHDR, CDR2 SFDVKD. V lost 11 bases to trimming and J lost 1 base, with 20 bases between them. CDR3 sequence: CAIRVIGRTSYEQYF. Written as DNA, the CDR3 is TGTGCCATCAGGGTTATAGGGCGGACTTCCTACGAGCAGTACTTC.

This chain uses TRBV27 with TRBJ1-6, with D uncertain. CDR1 is MNHEY, CDR2 SMNVEV, per germline (reference sequence). The V gene lost 2 bases and the J gene lost 9 bases, with 14 bases spanning the gap. The length of the CDR3 is 15 residues. Here the CDR3 DNA reads TGTGCCAGCAGTTTAGACCCGGGAGGAGGTTCACCCCTCCACTTT. Its protein product is CASSLDPGGGSPLHF.

About this clone itself: This CDR3 fails to terminate in the conserved phenylalanine or tryptophan, so it likely reflects a read error. It is unclear where the CDR3 begins or ends on the DNA, so no DNA is shown, and the CDR3 is as TCRdb lists it. The CDR3 sequence: CAFSPGTNQNTEAVL. The chain is built from TRBV10-3 and TRBJ1-1; the table's D gene call, TRBD1, was not cross checked with the DNA. Germline CDR1 is ENHRY and CDR2 is SYGVKD. Both ends counted, the CDR3 spans 15 residues.